The T cell receptor beta chain under discussion was sequenced for a study of T cells after yellow fever vaccination. The CDR3 is 17 residues long. The V gene end was trimmed by 1 base and the J gene end by 3 bases; junction bases not matched to a gene: 10. CDR1 is LGHNA and CDR2 is YSLEER in the germline V gene. This clonotype was detected many times. TCRdb used MiXCR to reprocess the 5' RACE reads, holding one entry per CDR3 protein. The sample records roughly 49,000 distinct CDR3 sequences, 6% to 8% being singletons. The receptor was derived from a man aged 18 to 29 who received the YFV17D yellow fever vaccine. This rearrangement joins TRBV4-3 to TRBJ2-5, with 8 bases aligning to TRBD2. The source was CD8+ T cells sorted from PBMCs, collected around 16 days after the first yellow fever vaccination. The DNA of the CDR3 is TGCGCCAGCAGCCAAGGCCCGGGACTAGGTATCGAAGAGACCCAGTACTTC. Amino acids: CASSQGPGLGIEETQYF.